The rows below give T cell receptor beta chains drawn from one sample of a study of human T cells and chemical hapten exposure. TCRdb ran MiXCR on the RACE reads and lists one entry per CDR3 protein. The sample yields 180,000 or so distinct CDR3 sequences, approximately 24% seen once. Sequencing was performed on whole blood, taken in connection with sensitization to the hapten diphenylcyclopropenone (DPC). These TCRs come from a woman aged 40 to 50 with alopecia areata. Some clones in this sample may be carry-over from other donors' samples. CDR3s include the opening cysteine and the closing phenylalanine or tryptophan. Size is stated for part of the rows, as once, few or many counts, or as a class when the clone is expanded.

V: TRBV5-1; size: few; CDR3: CASSLTSGTYEQYF
V: TRBV20-1; size: NA; CDR3: CSPWGGAGLETQYF
V: TRBV4-1; size: NA; CDR3: CASSQWDRAREKLFF
V: TRBV28; size: NA; CDR3: CATSGRVRQPQHF
V: TRBV9; size: NA; CDR3: CASSVGGQTSTDTQYF
V: TRBV27; size: NA; CDR3: CASSLSVGSYEQYF
V: TRBV7-2; size: NA; CDR3: CASTKTRDAGELFF
V: TRBV7-2; size: NA; CDR3: CASSLGRNPGQGVTGELFF
V: TRBV29-1; size: few; CDR3: CSVEGLGNNEQFF
V: TRBV7-9; size: NA; CDR3: CASSPRTSTEAFF
V: TRBV4-1; size: NA; CDR3: CASSPMGGVDIQYF
V: TRBV23-1; size: few; CDR3: CASSQSGSPSYNEQFF